Listed below are T cell receptor beta chains from one sample, sequenced in a study of T cells after yellow fever vaccination. TCRdb independently ran MiXCR on the 5' RACE reads; one entry per CDR3 protein. The sample yields about 300,000 distinct CDR3 sequences, under 9% seen once. Specimen: CD4+ T cells sorted from PBMCs, collected 5 days after the yellow fever booster vaccination. Source of these receptors: a man aged 18 to 29 who received the YFV17D yellow fever vaccine. Each CDR3 is given with its conserved first and last residue. The D gene is left open where the match is weak. The listing skips clone size in some rows; elsewhere it reads once, few, many or a size class.

TRBJ2-3	TRBV4-3	many	TRBD1	TGCGCCAGCAGCCAACAGGGGACAGGCACAGATACGCAGTATTTT	CASSQQGTGTDTQYF
TRBJ2-2	TRBV6-2/TRBV6-3	few	.	TGTGCCAGCAGTTACTCAAGGGTATCGAACACCGGGGAGCTGTTTTTT	CASSYSRVSNTGELFF
TRBJ2-3	TRBV6-2/TRBV6-3	few	.	TGTGCCAGCAGTTCCCACCGCAAGACAACAGATACGCAGTATTTT	CASSSHRKTTDTQYF
TRBJ2-3	TRBV7-2	few	TRBD1	TGTGCCAGCAGCGAGACAGGGAAGACAGATACGCAGTATTTT	CASSETGKTDTQYF
TRBJ2-5	TRBV6-5	few	.	TGTGCCAGCAGTCGGAGGGCAGACGTCCCAGAGACCCAGTACTTC	CASSRRADVPETQYF
TRBJ1-1	TRBV6-1	few	.	TGTGCCAGCAGTGAGTCCCGGCGGAGCACTGAAGCTTTCTTT	CASSESRRSTEAFF
TRBJ1-1	TRBV20-1	.	.	TGCAGTGCTCGGGGGATGCAGACTGAAGCTTTCTTT	CSARGMQTEAFF
TRBJ2-1	TRBV24-1	many	.	TGTGCCACCGGCCGGTCGATGAGGCTTTCTGAGGAGCAGTTCTTC	CATGRSMRLSEEQFF
TRBJ2-1	TRBV9	few	TRBD2	TGTGCCAGCAGCGTAGAGCTAGCGGGGGGGCAGGAGCAGTTCTTC	CASSVELAGGQEQFF
TRBJ2-2	TRBV2	.	.	TGTGCCAGCAGTGTGGTCAGTTCGAACACCGGGGAGCTGTTTTTT	CASSVVSSNTGELFF
TRBJ2-5	TRBV4-1	.	TRBD2	TGCGCCAGCAGTACTAGCGGGGGGGGACGGGAGACCCAGTACTTC	CASSTSGGGRETQYF
TRBJ1-3	TRBV2	many	.	TGTGCCAGCAGAATGGTGGAGTCTGGAAACACCATATATTTT	CASRMVESGNTIYF
TRBJ2-3	TRBV24-1	.	.	TGTGCCACCAGTGATTTGCCCGGGGCGGGGAGCACAGATACGCAGTATTTT	CATSDLPGAGSTDTQYF
TRBJ1-6	TRBV5-1	few	.	TGCGCCAGCAGCTTGGGTGATGGTGGTAATTCACCCCTCCACTTT	CASSLGDGGNSPLHF
TRBJ1-1	TRBV20-1	many	.	TGCAGTGCTCCCAGGGGCTGGGGCACTGAAGCTTTCTTT	CSAPRGWGTEAFF
TRBJ2-1	TRBV2	many	.	TGTGCCAGCAGTAGCGGGCCCCCCCCCAACAATGAGCAGTTCTTC	CASSSGPPPNNEQFF
TRBJ1-5	TRBV5-6	.	.	TGTGCCAGCAGCTTGGGGGGTATAGGACAGCCCCAGCATTTT	CASSLGGIGQPQHF
TRBJ2-3	TRBV10-3	.	.	TGTGCCATCAGTGAGACAGATACGCAGTATTTT	CAISETDTQYF
TRBJ2-5	TRBV6-2/TRBV6-3	.	.	TGTGCCAGCAGTTACTCGGACAGCCGAAGGACCCAGTACTTC	CASSYSDSRRTQYF
TRBJ2-7	TRBV4-3	.	TRBD2	TGCGCCAGCAGCCAGGAACAGGGACTAGTCCACGAGCAGTACTTC	CASSQEQGLVHEQYF
TRBJ1-5	TRBV10-2	.	.	TGCGCCAGCAGTGAGGCGGGGGCGCCGGGTCAGCCCCAGCATTTT	CASSEAGAPGQPQHF
TRBJ1-1	TRBV10-3	many	.	TGTGCCATCCGAGAGGAGGGACCCAACACTGAAGCTTTCTTT	CAIREEGPNTEAFF
TRBJ1-1	TRBV20-1	.	.	TGCAGTGCTACCGGGGAGGGGGACACTGAAGCTTTCTTT	CSATGEGDTEAFF
TRBJ2-3	TRBV6-2/TRBV6-3	.	TRBD2	TGTGCCAGCAGCTCCTGGACTAGAGACGCAGATACGCAGTATTTT	CASSSWTRDADTQYF
TRBJ2-3	TRBV3-1	.	TRBD2	TGTGCCAGCAGCCATGACGGGAGGTTAGGAGATACGCAGTATTTT	CASSHDGRLGDTQYF
TRBJ2-1	TRBV4-3	.	TRBD2	TGCGCCAGCAGCCAAGGTGGGACTAGAGGAAATGAGCAGTTCTTC	CASSQGGTRGNEQFF
TRBJ1-2	TRBV7-2	.	TRBD1	TGTGCCAGCAGCGGGCGGGACAGGGGAGGCTATGGCTACACCTTC	CASSGRDRGGYGYTF
TRBJ2-1	TRBV27	few	.	TGTGCCAGCAGGGATATGGACGGCCGCCAGCAGTTCTTC	CASRDMDGRQQFF
TRBJ2-7	TRBV4-3	many	.	TGCGCCAGCAGCCAAGACCACAGGCTGGGAGCCGAGCAGTACTTC	CASSQDHRLGAEQYF
TRBJ1-5	TRBV6-5	.	.	TGTGCCAGCAGTTACACGGCAGCTAATCAGCCCCAGCTTTTT	CASSYTAANQPQLF
TRBJ2-2	TRBV24-1	.	.	TGTGCCACCAGTGATTTGCGGCGGGGAAACACCGGGGAGCTGTTTTTT	CATSDLRRGNTGELFF
TRBJ1-5	TRBV6-1	.	.	TGTGCCAGCAGCGCACCACCGAAGAGGTCAGTCGGCAATCAGCCCCAGCATTTT	CASSAPPKRSVGNQPQHF
TRBJ2-5	TRBV20-1	few	.	TGCAGTGCAACGAGGACAGAGACCCAGTACTTC	CSATRTETQYF
TRBJ2-1	TRBV20-1	.	.	TGCAGTGCTAGAGATCACCGACGGGGGCTGAACTACAATGAGCAGTTCTTC	CSARDHRRGLNYNEQFF
TRBJ2-4	TRBV6-4	.	.	TGTGCCAGCAGTGAGTCGGGGTCTGCCGGAAACATTCAGTACTTC	CASSESGSAGNIQYF
TRBJ1-1	TRBV7-2	many	TRBD1	TGTGCCAGCAGCGGGACAGGGCCACTCAACACTGAAGCTTTCTTT	CASSGTGPLNTEAFF
TRBJ2-4	TRBV12-3/TRBV12-4	many	TRBD1	TGTGCCAGCAGAGCCCCCGGGACAGCACTAAACATTCAGTACTTC	CASRAPGTALNIQYF
TRBJ2-1	TRBV7-2	few	.	TGTGCCAGCGGGCGCGGGGTGGGCAATGAGCAGTTCTTC	CASGRGVGNEQFF
TRBJ2-5	TRBV3-1	.	.	TGTGCCAGCAGCCAACAAACAGGGGAGACCCAGTACTTC	CASSQQTGETQYF
TRBJ2-7	TRBV19	many	TRBD1	TGTGCCAGTAGTATCCATGGGACAGCAACCTACGAGCAGTACTTC	CASSIHGTATYEQYF
TRBJ2-1	TRBV5-1	.	TRBD2	TGCGCCAGCAGCTTGGGGCTAGCGGCAGCAAATGAGCAGTTCTTC	CASSLGLAAANEQFF
TRBJ2-3	TRBV5-1	.	TRBD2	TGCGCCAGCATGGGAGGGTTCGGGAACACAGATACGCAGTATTTT	CASMGGFGNTDTQYF
TRBJ1-2	TRBV11-2	few	TRBD1	TGTGCCAGCAGCCGCGGGACAGGGGTTATGGCTGGCTACACCTTC	CASSRGTGVMAGYTF
TRBJ2-5	TRBV3-1	many	.	TGTGCCAGCAGCCGCCTTGGGCAGTTGGGGTTACAAGAGACCCAGTACTTC	CASSRLGQLGLQETQYF
TRBJ2-5	TRBV5-6	.	TRBD1	TGTGCCAGCAGCCTCCGGACAGGGGGAGGAGAGACCCAGTACTTC	CASSLRTGGGETQYF
TRBJ2-3	TRBV4-3	few	.	TGCGCCAGCAGCCAAGCAGGGACTAGCACAGATACGCAGTATTTT	CASSQAGTSTDTQYF